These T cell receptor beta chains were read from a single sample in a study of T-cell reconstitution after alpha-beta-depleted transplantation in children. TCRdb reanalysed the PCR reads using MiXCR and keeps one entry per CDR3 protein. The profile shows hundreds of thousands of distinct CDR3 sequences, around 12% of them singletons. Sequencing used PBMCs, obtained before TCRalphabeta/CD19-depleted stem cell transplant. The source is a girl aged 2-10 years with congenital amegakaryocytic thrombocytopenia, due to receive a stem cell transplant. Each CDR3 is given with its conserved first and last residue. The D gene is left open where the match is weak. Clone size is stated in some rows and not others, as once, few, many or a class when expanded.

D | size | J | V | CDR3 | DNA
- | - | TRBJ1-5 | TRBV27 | CASSPQNSNQPQHF | TGTGCCAGCAGCCCACAGAATAGCAATCAGCCCCAGCATTTT
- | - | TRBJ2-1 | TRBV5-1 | CASSPTQVPQPSDEQFF | TGCGCCAGCAGCCCCACCCAGGTCCCCCAACCTTCGGATGAGCAGTTCTTC
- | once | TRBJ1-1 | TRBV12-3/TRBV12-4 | CASRVGTDYTEAFF | TGTGCCAGCAGAGTCGGGACTGACTACACTGAAGCTTTCTTT
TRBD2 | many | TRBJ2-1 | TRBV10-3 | CASQLAGAADEQFF | TGTGCCAGCCAACTAGCGGGAGCAGCAGATGAGCAGTTCTTC
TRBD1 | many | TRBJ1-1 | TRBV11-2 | CASTGQLNTEAFF | TGTGCCAGCACGGGACAGCTGAACACTGAAGCTTTCTTT
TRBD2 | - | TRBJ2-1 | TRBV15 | CATGTSGAGNEQFF | TGTGCCACCGGTACTAGCGGGGCCGGTAATGAGCAGTTCTTC
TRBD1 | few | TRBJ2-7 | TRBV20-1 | CSAESRDRVPEQYF | TGCAGTGCTGAAAGCCGGGACAGGGTCCCCGAGCAGTACTTC
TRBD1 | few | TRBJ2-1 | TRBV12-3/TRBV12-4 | CASRWDRGHNEQFF | TGTGCCAGCAGGTGGGACAGGGGCCACAATGAGCAGTTCTTC
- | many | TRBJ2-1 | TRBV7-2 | CASSLARRQHNEQFF | TGTGCCAGCAGCTTAGCTAGGAGACAACACAATGAGCAGTTCTTC
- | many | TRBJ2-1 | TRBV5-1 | CASSLGMGGDSYNEQFF | TGCGCCAGCAGCTTGGGTATGGGCGGGGACTCCTACAATGAGCAGTTCTTC
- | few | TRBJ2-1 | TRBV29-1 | CSVGGGAGIRSYNEQFF | TGCAGCGTTGGTGGTGGGGCGGGAATTAGATCCTACAATGAGCAGTTCTTC
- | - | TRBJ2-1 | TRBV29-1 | CSVGGGDYNEQFF | TGCAGCGTGGGAGGGGGGGACTACAATGAGCAGTTCTTC
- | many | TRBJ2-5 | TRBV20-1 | CSARDRSHFESHETQYF | TGCAGTGCTAGAGATCGGTCCCACTTCGAAAGTCACGAGACCCAGTACTTC
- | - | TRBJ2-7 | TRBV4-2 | CDSSPYRDFSYEQYF | TGTGACAGCAGCCCGTACAGAGATTTCTCCTACGAGCAGTACTTC
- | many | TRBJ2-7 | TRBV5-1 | CASSMGLGEKQYF | TGCGCCAGCAGTATGGGCCTCGGCGAAAAGCAGTACTTC
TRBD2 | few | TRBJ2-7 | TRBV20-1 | CSARVHRGLGQYEQYF | TGCAGTGCTAGAGTTCATCGGGGACTAGGACAATACGAGCAGTACTTC
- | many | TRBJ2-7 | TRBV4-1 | CASSQEARDYNEQYF | TGCGCCAGCAGCCAAGAGGCCAGGGATTATAACGAGCAGTACTTC
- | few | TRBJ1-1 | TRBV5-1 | CASSSPSGVYTEAFF | TGCGCCAGCAGCTCCCCATCAGGGGTTTACACTGAAGCTTTCTTT